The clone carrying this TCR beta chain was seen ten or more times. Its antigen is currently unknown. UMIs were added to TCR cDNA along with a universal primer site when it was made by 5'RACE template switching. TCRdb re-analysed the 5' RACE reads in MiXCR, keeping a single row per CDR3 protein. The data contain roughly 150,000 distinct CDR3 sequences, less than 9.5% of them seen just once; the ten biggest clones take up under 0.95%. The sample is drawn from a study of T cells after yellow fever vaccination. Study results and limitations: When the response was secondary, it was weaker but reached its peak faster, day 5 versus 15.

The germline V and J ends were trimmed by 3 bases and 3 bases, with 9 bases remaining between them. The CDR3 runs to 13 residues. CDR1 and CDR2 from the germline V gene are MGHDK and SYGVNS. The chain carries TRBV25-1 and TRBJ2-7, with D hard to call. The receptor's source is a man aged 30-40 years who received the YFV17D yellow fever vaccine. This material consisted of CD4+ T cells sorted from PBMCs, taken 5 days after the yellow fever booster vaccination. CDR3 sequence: CASSDPDVYEQYF. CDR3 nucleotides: TGTGCCAGCAGTGATCCAGATGTCTACGAGCAGTACTTC.